The sequence of this T cell receptor beta chain was determined in a study of blood T cells in healthy people across ages. Points from the study as a whole: The unsorted PBMCs prevented any conclusive comparison of naive versus antigen-experienced cells.

Primers used in a second PCR of roughly 6 to 12 cycles were a sample-barcoded 5' primer and a J-beta primer mix. The authors tagged each cDNA molecule using a template-switch adaptor with 12 random nucleotides. TCRdb analysed the 5' RACE reads with MiXCR anew, one entry per CDR3 protein. Among over a million distinct CDR3 sequences listed, around 43% were seen once. Those donating, healthy Caucasian individuals from Russia, were aged about 6 to 95. In the case of this clonotype: The antigen remains undetermined. Sequence at one end of the junction differs from germline and may be a read error.

The germline CDR1 and CDR2 sequences are SGHRS and YFSETQ. The CDR3 contains 14 residues. The sequenced material came from blood. The source of this sequence is a woman between 55 and 75 years old in good health. The chain combines TRBV5-1 with TRBJ1-2, with 9 nucleotides matching TRBD1. The CDR3 reads CASSLGDRGAGFTF. For the CDR3, the DNA is TGCGCCAGCAGCTTGGGAGACAGGGGGGCTGGCTTCACCTTC.